The 27 T cell receptor beta chains below were found in one sample sequenced in a study of PD-1 blockade in classical Hodgkin lymphoma. The assay was immunoSEQ multiplex PCR, and TCRdb's table has in-frame clones only and misses some. The sample has 20,000 to 30,000 clones, 70% to 90% seen once. Autologous stem cell transplantation was followed by relapse in every patient, and brentuximab vedotin exposure varied. The specimen comprised peripheral blood mononuclear cells (PBMCs), sampled at baseline. The source of these receptors is a human donor with classical Hodgkin lymphoma.

This chain links TRBV5-1 with TRBJ2-7, with D perhaps TRBD1 (7 bases). Germline CDR1 reads SGHRS; CDR2 reads YFSETQ. The CDR3 extends over 14 amino acids. V lost 4 bases and J 7 bases, leaving 18 bases between the germline ends. Written as DNA, the CDR3 is TGCGCCAGCAGCGTGGGACAGCCTGGGGGGGAGCAGTACTTC. Translation gives CASSVGQPGGEQYF.

The chain carries TRBV6-1 and TRBJ2-7; TRBD2 matches at 11 bases. The CDR3 contains 15 residues. CDR1 is MNHNS, CDR2 SASEGT, per germline. Trimming cost V 1 base and J 3 bases; bases outside gene matches: 2. CDR3 nucleotides: TGTGCCAGCAGTGAAGGACTAGCGGGGATCTACGAGCAGTACTTC. Encoded protein: CASSEGLAGIYEQYF.

The chain is built from TRBV6-5 and TRBJ2-4, with 7 bases matching TRBD1. The CDR3 is made up of 13 amino acids. Trimming took 5 bases from V and 7 from J; bases not matched to a gene: 5. In germline, CDR1 is MNHEY, CDR2 SVGAGI. The CDR3: CASSTGVGNIQYF. CDR3 coding DNA: TGTGCCAGCAGTACAGGGGTCGGGAACATTCAGTACTTC.

This chain joins TRBV5-4 and TRBJ1-1; D unresolved. V was cut by 4 bases and J by 3 bases, with 10 bases left in between. Germline V lookup: CDR1 SGHNT, CDR2 YYREEE (reference sequence). The CDR3 length is 13 residues. This CDR3 reads CASSPKRDTEAFF. The CDR3 nucleotides read TGTGCCAGCAGCCCTAAAAGGGACACTGAAGCTTTCTTT.

In its sample, this clone was seen once. The CDR3 protein is CSAPRGAEAFF. CDR3 nucleotide sequence: TGCAGTGCTCCAAGGGGGGCTGAAGCTTTCTTT. The chain is built from TRBV20-1 and TRBJ1-1; the D gene is possibly TRBD1 (6 bases). The germline V and J ends were trimmed by 5 bases and 6 bases, with 10 bases remaining between them. Germline V CDR1 and CDR2: DFQATT, SNEGSKA (reference sequence). The CDR3 is made up of 11 amino acids.

There are a few counts of this clone. The rearrangement joins TRBV5-1 to TRBJ2-2; D possibly matches TRBD1 or TRBD2 (6 bases each). Trimming stripped 0 bases from V and 5 bases from J, with 11 bases between. The CDR3 totals 15 residues. Germline V gives CDR1 SGHRS, CDR2 YFSETQ. The CDR3, as DNA: TGCGCCAGCAGCTTGGCCGGGGGCGGAACCGGGGAGCTGTTTTTT. Translating gives CASSLAGGGTGELFF.

CDR3 loop: CASSYGQRMNTEAFF. CDR3 in DNA: TGTGCCAGCAGTTACGGCCAGCGCATGAACACTGAAGCTTTCTTT. The chain joins TRBV6-5 to TRBJ1-1, with unresolved D. The CDR3 totals 15 residues. Germline assignment: CDR1 MNHEY and CDR2 SVGAGI. The V end was cut by 2 bases, the J end by 0 bases, with 10 bases between.

The rearrangement links TRBV6-5 to TRBJ1-2; D gene uncertain. The CDR3 contains 14 residues. The V end was cut by 6 bases, the J end by 0 bases, with 11 bases between. From germline, CDR1 is MNHEY and CDR2 SVGAGI. CDR3 sequence reads: CASSLFGPNYGYTF. The DNA for the CDR3 is TGTGCCAGCAGCTTATTCGGGCCTAACTATGGCTACACCTTC.

This clone has a handful of counts. The rearrangement joins TRBV5-1 to TRBJ2-1; maybe TRBD2 (6 bases). Trimming pared 0 bases from V and 6 bases from J, leaving 13 bases between. Germline values: CDR1 SGHRS, CDR2 YFSETQ. The CDR3 runs to 15 residues. The CDR3 spells CASSLVGGPLNEQFF. CDR3 in DNA: TGCGCCAGCAGCTTGGTCGGGGGACCACTCAATGAGCAGTTCTTC.

The chain links TRBV7-9 to TRBJ1-1, with no clear D. The CDR3 is 15 amino acids. Germline CDR1 reads SEHNR; CDR2 reads FQNEAQ (reference sequence). V shed 1 base and J shed 8 bases, with 17 bases lying between them. The CDR3 sequence: CASSLGGITTLEAFF. The CDR3 region has the DNA TGTGCCAGCAGCTTAGGAGGGATTACAACCCTCGAAGCTTTCTTT.

V gene TRBV5-1 combines with J gene TRBJ2-2; 8 nucleotides line up with TRBD1. The germline V gene encodes CDR1 SGHRS and CDR2 YFSETQ. After removal of 3 bases from V and 0 bases from J, the junction contained 4 bases not matched to a gene. The CDR3 loop spans 16 amino acids. The chain's CDR3 is CASSSTGASNTGELFF. DNA for the CDR3: TGCGCCAGCAGCTCGACAGGGGCGTCGAACACCGGGGAGCTGTTTTTT.

The chain carries TRBV18 and TRBJ1-5; TRBD1 matches at 9 bases. CDR3 size: 15 residues. J gave up 6 bases and V 5 bases, and 8 bases lay outside the gene matches. CDR1 is KGHSH, CDR2 LQKENI, per germline. In DNA, the CDR3 is TGTGCCAGCTCAAGGGACAGGGATGTGGGTCAGCCCCAGCATTTT. Protein sequence: CASSRDRDVGQPQHF.

The V call is TRBV5-6, the J call TRBJ2-3; 14 bases match TRBD2. In germline, CDR1 is SGHDT, CDR2 YYEEEE. The CDR3 extends over 15 amino acids. V was clipped by 4 bases and J by 4 bases; unmatched bases: 2. CDR3 in amino acids: CASSMGLAGADTQYF. DNA of the CDR3: TGTGCCAGCAGCATGGGACTAGCGGGGGCAGATACGCAGTATTTT. Together with reference TRBV5-6 and TRBJ2-3, the CDR3 gives the full variable domain: DAGVTQSPTHLIKTRGQQVTLRCSPKSGHDTVSWYQQALGQGPQFIFQYYEEEERQRGNFPDRFSGHQFPNYSSELNVNALLLGDSALYLCASSMGLAGADTQYFGPGTRLTVL.

CDR3 bases: TGCGCCAGCAGCTTGGGGGCGGGCCAAGAGACCCAGTACTTC. This translates into CASSLGAGQETQYF. This chain joins TRBV5-1 and TRBJ2-5; perhaps TRBD2 as D (5 bases). The CDR3 consists of 14 residues. Germline assignment: CDR1 SGHRS and CDR2 YFSETQ. Trimming pared 0 bases from V and 1 base from J, leaving 7 bases between.

V gene TRBV5-1 combines with J gene TRBJ1-4; TRBD1 matches 7 bases. This CDR3 has 15 residues. The germline V gene has CDR1 SGHRS and CDR2 YFSETQ. The V and J ends lost 4 bases and 0 bases, in that order; junction bases with no gene match: 3. This CDR3 is CASSPGTATNEKLFF. Here the CDR3 DNA reads TGCGCCAGCAGCCCTGGGACAGCAACTAATGAAAAACTGTTTTTT.

The table lists this clone with a count of one. This chain uses TRBV27 with TRBJ2-2; possible D gene TRBD2, 7 bases. The CDR3 consists of 15 residues. The V end lost 3 bases, the J end lost 3 bases, and 11 bases lay between the germline ends. Germline V gives CDR1 MNHEY, CDR2 SMNVEV (reference sequence). Here the CDR3 reads CASSFRGGDTGELFF. The CDR3 DNA reads TGTGCCAGCAGTTTCCGAGGGGGGGACACCGGGGAGCTGTTTTTT.

V is TRBV18 and J is TRBJ1-4; D is possibly TRBD1 (6 bases). With 4 bases removed from V and 0 bases from J, the gap between germline ends came to 21 bases. This CDR3 is 19 amino acids long. The germline V gene encodes CDR1 KGHSH and CDR2 LQKENI. The CDR3 nucleotides read TGTGCCAGCTCACGGTGCGAGGGGGTGGGCATTGCAACTAATGAAAAACTGTTTTTT. Encoded protein: CASSRCEGVGIATNEKLFF.

The CDR3: CASSQDRGSTQYF. The CDR3 DNA reads as TGCGCCAGCAGCCAAGATAGGGGGTCGACCCAGTACTTC. This chain uses TRBV4-3 with TRBJ2-5, with D possibly matching TRBD1 (6 bases). CDR3 size: 13 residues. V lost 0 bases, J lost 7 bases, and 9 bases lay in between. Per germline, CDR1 LGHNA and CDR2 YSLEER.

This clone has a handful of counts. The chain combines TRBV18 with TRBJ1-1; TRBD1 matches at 8 bases. The germline CDR1 and CDR2 sequences are KGHSH and LQKENI. The junction had 6 bases not matched to a gene; V was cut back by 6 bases and J by 0 bases. The CDR3 consists of 15 residues. This chain's CDR3 is CASSRDRTMNTEAFF. The CDR3 coding sequence is TGTGCCAGCTCGCGGGACAGGACTATGAACACTGAAGCTTTCTTT.

The J gene is TRBJ2-1, the V gene TRBV5-1; tentative D call: TRBD2 (7 bases). There are 17 residues in the CDR3. Trimming left V 0 bases short and J 1 base short, with 14 bases between. CDR1 and CDR2 from the germline V gene are SGHRS and YFSETQ. CDR3 coding DNA: TGCGCCAGCAGCTTGGGTGGGGGGGCGACGTCCTACAATGAGCAGTTCTTC. As protein: CASSLGGGATSYNEQFF.

This clone was detected once. The rearrangement links TRBV6-5 to TRBJ1-5, with unresolved D. Germline CDR1 is MNHEY and CDR2 is SVGAGI. CDR3 size: 15 residues. Trimming shortened V by 5 bases and J by 0 bases, and 11 bases separated the two germline ends. The CDR3 DNA reads as TGTGCCAGCAGTCCCCAGAGTTATAGCAATCAGCCCCAGCATTTT. Its translation is CASSPQSYSNQPQHF.

The genes are TRBV6-8 and TRBJ1-5, with TRBD1 matching 8 bases. The CDR3 sequence is 14 residues long. Germline CDR1 MNHGY, CDR2 SAAAGT. V lost 4 bases and J lost 7; bases outside the gene matches: 6. CDR3 loop: CASSSAGGRQPQHF. The CDR3 bases are TGTGCCAGCAGTTCAGCAGGGGGCCGACAGCCCCAGCATTTT.

This rearrangement joins TRBV5-1 to TRBJ2-5, with 7 bases matching TRBD1. The germline CDR1 and CDR2 sequences are SGHRS and YFSETQ. V shed 5 bases and J 11 bases; nucleotides not matched to a gene: 18. The length of the CDR3 is 15 residues. The CDR3 reads CASSLTGTEGTEQYF. CDR3 DNA sequence: TGCGCCAGCAGTTTAACCGGGACAGAGGGTACAGAGCAGTACTTC.

The chain links TRBV7-2 to TRBJ2-4; TRBD2 matches 11 bases. The CDR3 extends over 17 amino acids. Germline CDR1 and CDR2: SGHTA and FQGNSA. V shed 2 bases and J 5 bases; nucleotides not matched to a gene: 8. In DNA form, the CDR3 reads TGTGCCAGCAGCTTATCTCGACTAGCGGGGAGGGAAAACATTCAGTACTTC. Protein sequence: CASSLSRLAGRENIQYF.

This clone appeared a single time. The chain has TRBV11-3 and TRBJ2-3; TRBD2 is a possible D gene (7 bases). The ends were cut back, 3 bases at V and 2 bases at J, with 18 bases in the middle. Germline V gives CDR1 SGHNT, CDR2 YENEEA. The CDR3 consists of 17 residues. CDR3 in DNA: TGTGCCAGCAGCTTGGGTTCCGCGGGGGCCGCCACAGATACGCAGTATTTT. Encoded protein: CASSLGSAGAATDTQYF.

The chain employs TRBV5-1 and TRBJ1-1, with 7 bases that match TRBD1. The V segment lost 5 bases and the J segment 3 bases; nucleotides outside the gene matches: 10. This CDR3 spans 15 amino acids. Germline V gene sequence: CDR1 SGHRS, CDR2 YFSETQ. The CDR3 DNA follows: TGCGCCAGCAGGATGACAGGGATAGGGGACACTGAAGCTTTCTTT. Protein sequence: CASRMTGIGDTEAFF.

The J gene is TRBJ1-6, the V gene TRBV7-9; the D gene is possibly TRBD1 (5 bases). V shed 1 base and J shed 6 bases, with 10 bases lying between them. Germline V gene data show CDR1 as SEHNR and CDR2 as FQNEAQ (reference sequence). This CDR3 has 15 amino acids. The chain's CDR3 is CASSLGGVGNSPLHF. In DNA, the CDR3 is TGTGCCAGCAGCTTAGGAGGGGTTGGTAATTCACCCCTCCACTTT.